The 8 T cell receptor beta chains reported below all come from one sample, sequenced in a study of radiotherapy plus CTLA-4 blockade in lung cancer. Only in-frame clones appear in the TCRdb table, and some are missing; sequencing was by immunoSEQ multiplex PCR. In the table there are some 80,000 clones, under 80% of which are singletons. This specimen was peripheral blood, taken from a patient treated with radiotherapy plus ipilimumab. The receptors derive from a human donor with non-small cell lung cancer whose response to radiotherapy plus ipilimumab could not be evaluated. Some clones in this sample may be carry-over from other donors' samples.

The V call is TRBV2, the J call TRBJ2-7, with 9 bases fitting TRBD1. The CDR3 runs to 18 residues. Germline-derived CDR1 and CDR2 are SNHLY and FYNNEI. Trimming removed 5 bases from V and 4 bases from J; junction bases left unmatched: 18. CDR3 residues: CASSYSFKGTGSSYEQYF. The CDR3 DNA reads TGTGCCAGCAGTTACTCCTTCAAGGGGACAGGGTCTTCATACGAGCAGTACTTC.

CDR3 sequence: CASSESPGRYGYTF. In nucleotides, the CDR3 is TGTGCCAGCAGTGAGTCGCCGGGGAGATATGGCTACACCTTC. V gene TRBV6-1 combines with J gene TRBJ1-2; no clear D. V was pared by 3 bases and J by 5 bases, with 13 bases between. Germline CDR1 MNHNS, CDR2 SASEGT. CDR3 length: 14 residues.

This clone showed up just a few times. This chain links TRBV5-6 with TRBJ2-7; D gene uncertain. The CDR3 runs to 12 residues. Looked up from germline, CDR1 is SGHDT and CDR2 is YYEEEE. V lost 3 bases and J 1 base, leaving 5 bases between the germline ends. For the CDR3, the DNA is TGTGCCAGCAGCTCCTCGTCCTACGAGCAGTACTTC. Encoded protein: CASSSSSYEQYF.

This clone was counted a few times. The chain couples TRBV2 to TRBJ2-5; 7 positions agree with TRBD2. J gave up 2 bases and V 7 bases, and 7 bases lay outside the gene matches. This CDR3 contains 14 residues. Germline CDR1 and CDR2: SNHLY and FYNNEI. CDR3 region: CASNRGGQQETQYF. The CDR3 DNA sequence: TGTGCCAGCAACCGCGGGGGTCAACAAGAGACCCAGTACTTC. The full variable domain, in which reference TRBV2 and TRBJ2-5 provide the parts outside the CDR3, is EPEVTQTPSHQVTQMGQEVILRCVPISNHLYFYWYRQILGQKVEFLVSFYNNEISEKSEIFDDQFSVERPDGSNFTLKIRSTKLEDSAMYFCASNRGGQQETQYFGPGTRLLVL.

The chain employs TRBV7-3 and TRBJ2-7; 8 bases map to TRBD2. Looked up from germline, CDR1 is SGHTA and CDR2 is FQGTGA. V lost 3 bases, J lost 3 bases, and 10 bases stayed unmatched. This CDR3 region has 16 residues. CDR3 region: CASSFGPPGLDYEQYF. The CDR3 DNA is TGTGCCAGCAGCTTTGGCCCGCCGGGACTAGACTACGAGCAGTACTTC.

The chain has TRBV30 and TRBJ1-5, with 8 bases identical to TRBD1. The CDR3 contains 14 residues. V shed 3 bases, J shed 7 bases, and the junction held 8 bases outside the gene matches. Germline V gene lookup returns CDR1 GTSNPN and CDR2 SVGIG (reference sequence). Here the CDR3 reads CAWSALTGEQPQHF. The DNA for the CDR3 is TGTGCCTGGAGCGCCTTGACAGGGGAACAGCCCCAGCATTTT.

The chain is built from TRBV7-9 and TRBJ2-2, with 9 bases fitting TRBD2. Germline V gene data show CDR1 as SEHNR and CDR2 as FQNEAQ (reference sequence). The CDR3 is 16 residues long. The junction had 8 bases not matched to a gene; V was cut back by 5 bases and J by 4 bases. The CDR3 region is CASSPVAGAFTGELFF. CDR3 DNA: TGTGCCAGCAGCCCGGTAGCGGGGGCCTTCACCGGGGAGCTGTTTTTT. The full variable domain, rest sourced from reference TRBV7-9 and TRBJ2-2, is DTGVSQNPRHKITKRGQNVTFRCDPISEHNRLYWYRQTLGQGPEFLTYFQNEAQLEKSRLLSDRFSAERPKGSFSTLEIQRTEQGDSAMYLCASSPVAGAFTGELFFGEGSRLTVL.

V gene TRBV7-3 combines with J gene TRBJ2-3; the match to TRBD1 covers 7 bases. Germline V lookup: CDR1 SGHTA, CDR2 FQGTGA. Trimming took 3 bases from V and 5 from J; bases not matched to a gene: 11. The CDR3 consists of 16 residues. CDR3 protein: CASSLNLRQGGDTQYF. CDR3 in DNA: TGTGCCAGCAGCTTGAATTTACGACAGGGTGGAGATACGCAGTATTTT.